Shown below are 10 T cell receptor beta chains from a single sample sequenced in a study of T cells in Graves' hyperthyroidism and ophthalmopathy. Amplification yielded TCR beta CDR3 regions, with RNA transcripts as the source. The primer set for the first-round RT-PCR of the TCR CDR3 was HTBI. MiXCR, applied by TCRdb to the multiplex PCR reads, yields one record per CDR3 protein. The sample lists some 600,000 distinct CDR3 sequences; over 11% were seen once. Sequencing input: blood. These receptors came from a woman in her thirties with Graves' hyperthyroidism that later progressed to Graves' ophthalmopathy.

The chain recombines TRBV20-1 with TRBJ2-5, with D tentatively TRBD2 (5 bases). V shed 8 bases and J shed 4 bases, with 11 bases lying between them. CDR1 DFQATT and CDR2 SNEGSKA come from the germline V gene (reference sequence). This CDR3 has 11 amino acids. CDR3 bases: TGCAGTAGGGAGCTGGGAGAGACCCAGTACTTC. This translates into CSRELGETQYF.

This clonotype occurred many times. The chain recombines TRBV15 with TRBJ1-2; possibly TRBD1 for D (6 bases). This CDR3 has 13 amino acids. V lost 0 bases and J 7 bases, leaving 9 bases between the germline ends. From germline, CDR1 is LNHNV and CDR2 YYDKDF (reference sequence). The CDR3 is CATSRDRGAGYTF. The CDR3 nucleotides are TGTGCCACCAGCAGAGATCGGGGGGCTGGCTACACCTTC.

V usage is TRBV4-2 and J usage is TRBJ1-2; 9 nucleotides agree with TRBD1. Trimming removed 4 bases from V and 3 bases from J; junction bases left unmatched: 9. The CDR3 has 16 amino acids. The germline V gene encodes CDR1 LGHNA and CDR2 YNFKEQ. The CDR3 is CASSPDYRGLDYGYTF. CDR3 DNA: TGTGCCAGCAGCCCCGACTACAGGGGGCTGGACTATGGCTACACCTTC.

The sample holds many counts of this clonotype. The rearrangement uses TRBV10-3 and TRBJ2-7; D might be TRBD2 (6 bases). Germline lookup yields CDR1 ENHRY and CDR2 SYGVKD. Trimming pared 6 bases from V and 6 bases from J, leaving 21 bases between. The CDR3 has 15 residues. CDR3 residues: CAISSSTLGTGEQYF. The CDR3 DNA reads as TGTGCCATCAGCAGCTCAACCCTGGGGACTGGCGAGCAGTACTTC.

This clonotype showed up many times. V and J are TRBV2 and TRBJ1-5; no clear D. The CDR3 is 14 amino acids. From germline, CDR1 is SNHLY and CDR2 FYNNEI. Trimming removed 6 bases at V and 8 bases at J, with 17 bases between. CDR3 sequence: CASSASERIEPQHF. CDR3 coding DNA: TGTGCCAGCAGCGCCTCAGAAAGGATTGAGCCCCAGCATTTT.

This clonotype was found many times. This chain connects TRBV7-2 to TRBJ1-4, with 7 bases matching TRBD1. The CDR3 length is 14 residues. With V trimmed by 4 bases and J by 11 bases, 10 bases remained unmatched. Per the germline V gene, CDR1 is SGHTA and CDR2 is FQGNSA. CDR3 DNA sequence: TGTGCCAGCAGCTCCTCAGGGGGTCTCTTGAAACTGTTTTTT. It translates to CASSSSGGLLKLFF.

A note on this clonotype: It may be a read error: a sequence one base away is much more abundant. The chain joins TRBV28 to TRBJ2-7; D remains unclear. The CDR3 runs to 11 residues. V lost 8 bases, J lost 3 bases, and 8 bases lay in between. Germline V gene lookup returns CDR1 MDHEN and CDR2 SYDVKM. CDR3 DNA: TGTGCCAGCGGGTGGGTCTACGAGCAGTACTTC. Translation: CASGWVYEQYF.

The chain recombines TRBV12-3 or TRBV12-4 with TRBJ2-3, with D perhaps TRBD2 (5 bases). Trimming left V 7 bases short and J 1 base short, with 15 bases between. There are 15 residues in the CDR3. The CDR3 protein is CASTGERSGTDTQYF. CDR3 coding DNA: TGTGCCAGCACCGGGGAGCGTAGCGGCACAGATACGCAGTATTTT.

The rearrangement links TRBV25-1 to TRBJ2-5; no clear D. The ends were cut back, 2 bases at V and 0 bases at J, with 19 bases in the middle. CDR3 length: 18 amino acids. Germline V gene data show CDR1 as MGHDK and CDR2 as SYGVNS. CDR3 sequence: CASSEKAVALLHQETQYF. The CDR3, as DNA: TGTGCCAGCAGTGAAAAGGCCGTCGCCCTCCTACACCAAGAGACCCAGTACTTC.

In its sample, this clonotype was seen a few times. The rearrangement links TRBV9 to TRBJ1-5; 9 bases fit TRBD1. With V trimmed by 7 bases and J by 3 bases, 8 bases remained unmatched. CDR1 SGDLS and CDR2 YYNGEE come from the germline V gene. The CDR3 has 15 residues. The CDR3 DNA is TGTGCCAGCGGACCGGGACAGGGCTACAATCAGCCCCAGCATTTT. Encoded protein: CASGPGQGYNQPQHF.